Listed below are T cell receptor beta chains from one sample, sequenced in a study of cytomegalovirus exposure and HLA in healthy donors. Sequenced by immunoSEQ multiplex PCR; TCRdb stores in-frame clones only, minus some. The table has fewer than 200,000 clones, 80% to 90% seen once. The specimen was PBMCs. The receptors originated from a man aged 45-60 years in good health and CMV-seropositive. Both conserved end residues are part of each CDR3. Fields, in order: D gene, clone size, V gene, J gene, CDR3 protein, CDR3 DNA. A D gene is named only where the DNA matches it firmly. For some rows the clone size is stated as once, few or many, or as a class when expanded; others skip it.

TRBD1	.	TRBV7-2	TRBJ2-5	CASRPGTGLETQYF	TGTGCCAGCAGACCCGGGACAGGTTTGGAGACCCAGTACTTC
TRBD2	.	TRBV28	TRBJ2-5	CASSTPLAGEEKTQYF	TGTGCCAGCAGCACCCCGCTAGCGGGAGAGGAGAAGACCCAGTACTTC
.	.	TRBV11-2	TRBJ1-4	CASSFGGTEEKLFF	TGTGCCAGCAGCTTCGGGGGGACGGAGGAAAAACTGTTTTTT
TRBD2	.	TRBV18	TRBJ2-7	CASSPPFRGRDYEQYF	TGTGCCAGCTCACCACCGTTCCGCGGGAGGGACTACGAGCAGTACTTC
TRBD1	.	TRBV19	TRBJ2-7	CASSTPRTGGQYEQYF	TGTGCCAGTAGTACCCCACGGACAGGGGGCCAGTACGAGCAGTACTTC
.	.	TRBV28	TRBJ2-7	CASSLGDTYEQYF	TGTGCCAGCAGTTTGGGCGATACCTACGAGCAGTACTTC
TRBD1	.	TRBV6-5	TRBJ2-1	CASSDLDRAHEQFF	TGTGCCAGCAGTGACCTCGACAGGGCTCATGAGCAGTTCTTC
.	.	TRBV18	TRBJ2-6	CASSPLARTDSGANVLTF	TGTGCCAGCTCACCCCTAGCGAGGACCGACTCTGGGGCCAACGTCCTGACTTTC
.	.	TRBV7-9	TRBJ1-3	CASSSVREGNTIYF	TGTGCCAGCAGCTCAGTGAGGGAAGGAAACACCATATATTTT
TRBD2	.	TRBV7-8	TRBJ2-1	CASSTSSGGYNEQFF	TGTGCCAGCAGCACCTCTAGCGGGGGATACAATGAGCAGTTCTTC
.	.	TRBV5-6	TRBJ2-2	CASRSLETGELFF	TGTGCCAGCAGATCTTTGGAGACCGGGGAGCTGTTTTTT
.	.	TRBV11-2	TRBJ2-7	CASSQGRAYEQYF	TGTGCCAGCAGCCAGGGCAGGGCCTACGAGCAGTACTTC
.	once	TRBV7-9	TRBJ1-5	CASSFSERNQPQHF	TGTGCCAGCAGCTTCTCGGAGCGCAATCAGCCCCAGCATTTT
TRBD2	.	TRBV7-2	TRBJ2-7	CASSHGLGSSYEQYF	TGTGCCAGCAGCCATGGACTAGGTAGCTCCTACGAGCAGTACTTC
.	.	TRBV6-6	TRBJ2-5	CASSFTVQETQYF	TGTGCCAGCAGTTTTACGGTACAAGAGACCCAGTACTTC
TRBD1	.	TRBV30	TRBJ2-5	CAWSSGQGRLETQYF	TGTGCCTGGAGCTCCGGACAGGGGCGGCTAGAGACCCAGTACTTC
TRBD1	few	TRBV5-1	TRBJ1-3	CASSSAGGAGGNTIYF	TGCGCCAGCAGCTCGGCAGGGGGCGCAGGTGGAAACACCATATATTTT
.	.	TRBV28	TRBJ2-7	CASSLYRDEQYF	TGTGCCAGCAGTTTATACAGGGACGAGCAGTACTTC
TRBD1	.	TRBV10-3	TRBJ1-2	CAISQGTGSYGYTF	TGTGCCATCAGTCAAGGGACAGGGAGTTATGGCTACACCTTC
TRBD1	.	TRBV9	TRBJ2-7	CASSVGDRGFYEQYF	TGTGCCAGCAGCGTAGGGGACAGGGGGTTCTACGAGCAGTACTTC
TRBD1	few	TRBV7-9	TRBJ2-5	CASEGASETQYF	TGTGCCTCAGAGGGGGCCAGTGAGACCCAGTACTTC
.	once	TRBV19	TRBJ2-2	CASSMGHALVGTGELFF	TGTGCCAGTAGTATGGGCCATGCGTTGGTCGGCACCGGGGAGCTGTTTTTT
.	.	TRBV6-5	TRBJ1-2	CASSYSRSTNYGYTF	TGTGCCAGCAGTTACTCGCGGTCGACTAACTATGGCTACACCTTC
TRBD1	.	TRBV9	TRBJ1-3	CASSRDSSGNTIYF	TGTGCCAGCAGCCGGGACAGCTCTGGAAACACCATATATTTT
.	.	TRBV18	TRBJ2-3	CASSPLGLGSVDTQYF	TGTGCCAGCTCACCACTGGGGCTGGGAAGCGTAGATACGCAGTATTTT
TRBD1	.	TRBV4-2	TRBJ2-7	CASSQDDRAYEQYF	TGTGCCAGCAGCCAGGACGACAGGGCCTACGAGCAGTACTTC
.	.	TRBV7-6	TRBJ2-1	CASSLALNSNFAEQFF	TGTGCCAGCAGCTTAGCGTTGAACTCCAATTTCGCTGAGCAGTTCTTC
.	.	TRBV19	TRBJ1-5	CASSILDQPQHF	TGTGCCAGTAGTATACTTGATCAGCCCCAGCATTTT
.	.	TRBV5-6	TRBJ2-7	CASKLGVSYEQYF	TGTGCCAGCAAACTCGGGGTCTCCTACGAGCAGTACTTC
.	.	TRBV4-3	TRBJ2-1	CASSPQLAGRTIYNEQFF	TGCGCCAGCAGCCCTCAACTGGCGGGCAGGACGATCTACAATGAGCAGTTCTTC
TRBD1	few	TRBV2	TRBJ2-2	CASRSDRLGTGELFF	TGTGCCAGCAGATCGGACAGGTTGGGCACCGGGGAGCTGTTTTTT
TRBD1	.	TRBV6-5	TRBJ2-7	CASSWASGTGKQYF	TGTGCCAGCAGTTGGGCCAGCGGGACAGGGAAGCAGTACTTC
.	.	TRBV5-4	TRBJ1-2	CASSLEHYGYTF	TGTGCCAGCAGCTTGGAGCACTATGGCTACACCTTC
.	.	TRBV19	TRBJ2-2	CASSTAGVTGELFF	TGTGCCAGTAGTACGGCAGGGGTCACCGGGGAGCTGTTTTTT
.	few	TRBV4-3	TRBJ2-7	CASSQDRGISYEQYF	TGCGCCAGCAGCCAAGATAGGGGGATCTCCTACGAGCAGTACTTC
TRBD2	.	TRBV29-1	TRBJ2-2	CSVRPREAAGELFF	TGCAGCGTTCGTCCGCGGGAGGCGGCCGGGGAGCTGTTTTTT
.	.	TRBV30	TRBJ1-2	CAWNEDRYYGYTF	TGTGCCTGGAATGAGGACAGATACTATGGCTACACCTTC
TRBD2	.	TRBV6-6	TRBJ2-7	CASSWQRGFNEQYF	TGTGCCAGCAGTTGGCAGCGGGGCTTCAACGAGCAGTACTTC
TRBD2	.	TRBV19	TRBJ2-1	CASSPSGSGGKGEFF	TGTGCCAGTAGCCCTAGCGGTAGCGGGGGAAAGGGAGAGTTCTTC
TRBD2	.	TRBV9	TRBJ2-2	CASSVGRLAANTGELFF	TGTGCCAGCAGCGTAGGTCGACTAGCGGCGAACACCGGGGAGCTGTTTTTT